These 8 T cell receptor beta chains came from one sample sequenced in a study of shared clonotypes between healthy human individuals. Positive CCR7 selection of CD45RO-negative cells yielded the naive CD8 cells, and terminally differentiated effector memory CD45RA+ cells were excluded. The assay was immunoSEQ multiplex PCR, and TCRdb's table has in-frame clones only and misses some. The repertoire consists of around 2.1 million clones, with roughly 91% occurring once and the leading ten covering 1.7%. Sequenced material: naive CD8+ T cells from PBMCs. These receptors were obtained from a man in his late teens or twenties in good health. Some clones in this sample may be carry-over from other donors' samples.

This rearrangement joins TRBV2 to TRBJ2-7; D is uncertain. Trimming stripped 2 bases from V and 3 bases from J, with 14 bases between. This CDR3 is built from 15 residues. Germline CDR1 reads SNHLY; CDR2 reads FYNNEI. The CDR3 spells CASSERGWVVYEQYF. The CDR3 DNA follows: TGTGCCAGCAGTGAAAGAGGCTGGGTCGTCTACGAGCAGTACTTC.

This chain uses TRBV10-3 with TRBJ2-2; 11 nucleotides align to TRBD2. The CDR3 runs 16 residues. The germline V gene has CDR1 ENHRY and CDR2 SYGVKD. Trimming removed 10 bases from V and 4 bases from J; junction bases left unmatched: 11. Written as DNA, the CDR3 is TGTGCCAGCAACCCGACTAGCGGGATTAGCACCGGGGAGCTGTTTTTT. It codes for CASNPTSGISTGELFF.

Concerning this clone: This same CDR3 is encoded by further DNA sequences in the sample. The chain carries TRBV9 and TRBJ2-3; 9 bases fit TRBD2. Trimming removed 3 bases from V and 5 bases from J; junction bases left unmatched: 4. In germline, CDR1 is SGDLS, CDR2 YYNGEE. This CDR3 region has 14 residues. The CDR3: CASSGSGSRDTQYF. In DNA form, the CDR3 reads TGTGCCAGCAGCGGTAGCGGGAGTAGAGATACGCAGTATTTT.

This chain links TRBV7-2 with TRBJ2-7; D possibly uses TRBD1 or TRBD2 (6 bases each). Germline-derived CDR1 and CDR2 are SGHTA and FQGNSA. The V and J ends lost 6 bases and 0 bases respectively, with 12 bases between them. The CDR3 contains 14 residues. CDR3: CASSTGGPSYEQYF. The CDR3 nucleotides read TGTGCCAGCAGTACCGGGGGCCCCTCCTACGAGCAGTACTTC.

The gene calls are TRBV11-2 and TRBJ1-5, with D unclear. Trimming stripped 4 bases from V and 11 bases from J, with 15 bases between. This CDR3 comprises 13 residues. Germline CDR1 reads SGHAT; CDR2 reads FQNNGV. The CDR3 DNA follows: TGTGCCAGCAGCTCCCGGGGATCCACGACCCAGCATTTT. This translates into CASSSRGSTTQHF. Drawing the rest from reference TRBV11-2 and TRBJ1-5, the complete variable domain is EAGVAQSPRYKIIEKRQSVAFWCNPISGHATLYWYQQILGQGPKLLIQFQNNGVVDDSQLPKDRFSAERLKGVDSTLKIQPAKLEDSAVYLCASSSRGSTTQHFGDGTRLSIL.

The count of this clone is one. This sequence joins TRBV10-3 and TRBJ1-1; the D gene is possibly TRBD1 (5 bases). Germline V gene data show CDR1 as ENHRY and CDR2 as SYGVKD. The CDR3 consists of 15 residues. V was cut by 1 base and J by 1 base, with 10 bases left in between. The CDR3, as DNA: TGTGCCATCAGTGAGTTGGAGGGGCCGAACACTGAAGCTTTCTTT. It encodes CAISELEGPNTEAFF.

The V gene is TRBV7-6, the J gene TRBJ2-7; D gene uncertain. The V and J ends lost 1 base and 7 bases respectively, with 8 bases between them. This CDR3 spans 12 amino acids. Germline assignment: CDR1 SGHVS and CDR2 FNYEAQ. CDR3 nucleotides: TGTGCCAGCAGCTTAGGGGCCAGGGAGCAGTACTTC. Amino acids: CASSLGAREQYF.

V and J are TRBV27 and TRBJ2-5, with D possibly matching TRBD1 (6 bases). The CDR3 is made up of 15 amino acids. Trimming cost V 4 bases and J 1 base, with 13 bases left between them. CDR1 MNHEY and CDR2 SMNVEV come from the germline V gene (reference sequence). The CDR3 spells CASSSLNRAQETQYF. CDR3 DNA: TGTGCCAGCAGTTCCTTAAACAGGGCCCAAGAGACCCAGTACTTC.